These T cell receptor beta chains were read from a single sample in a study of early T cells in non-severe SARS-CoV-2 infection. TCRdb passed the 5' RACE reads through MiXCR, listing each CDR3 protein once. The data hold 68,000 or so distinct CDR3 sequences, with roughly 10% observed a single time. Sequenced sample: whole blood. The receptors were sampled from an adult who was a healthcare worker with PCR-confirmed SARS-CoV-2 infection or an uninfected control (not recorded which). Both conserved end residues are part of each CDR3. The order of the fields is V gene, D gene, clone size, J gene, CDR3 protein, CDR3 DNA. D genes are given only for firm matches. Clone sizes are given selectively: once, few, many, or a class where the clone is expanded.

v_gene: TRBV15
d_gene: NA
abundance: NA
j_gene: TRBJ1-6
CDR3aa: CATTSSYNSPLHF
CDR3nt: TGTGCCACCACGAGCTCCTATAATTCACCCCTCCACTTT

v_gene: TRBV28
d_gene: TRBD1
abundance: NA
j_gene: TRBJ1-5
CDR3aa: CASSSDRASNQPQHF
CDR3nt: TGTGCCAGCAGTTCCGACAGGGCTAGCAATCAGCCCCAGCATTTT

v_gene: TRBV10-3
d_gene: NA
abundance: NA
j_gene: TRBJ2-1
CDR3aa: CAISESIREQFF
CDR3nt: TGTGCCATCAGTGAGTCGATCCGGGAGCAGTTCTTC

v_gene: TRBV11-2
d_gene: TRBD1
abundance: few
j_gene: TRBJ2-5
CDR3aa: CASRLTGVETQYF
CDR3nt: TGTGCCAGCAGATTGACAGGGGTGGAGACCCAGTACTTC

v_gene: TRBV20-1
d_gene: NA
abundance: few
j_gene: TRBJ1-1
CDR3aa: CSASPPGMNTEAFF
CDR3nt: TGCAGTGCTAGTCCCCCGGGAATGAACACTGAAGCTTTCTTT

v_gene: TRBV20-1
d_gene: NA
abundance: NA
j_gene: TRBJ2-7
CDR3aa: CSATYSEQYF
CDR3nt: TGCAGTGCTACCTACTCAGAGCAGTACTTC

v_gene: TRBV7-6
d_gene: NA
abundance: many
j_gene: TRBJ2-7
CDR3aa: CASSLSRPYEQYF
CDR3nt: TGTGCCAGCAGCTTAAGTCGGCCCTACGAGCAGTACTTC

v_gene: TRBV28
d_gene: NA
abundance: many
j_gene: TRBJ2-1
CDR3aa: CASSTIRTDVFF
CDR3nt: TGTGCCAGCAGTACCATCAGGACGGACGTGTTCTTC

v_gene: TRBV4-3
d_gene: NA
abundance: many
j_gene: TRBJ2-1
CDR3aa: CARILTGRDNEQFF
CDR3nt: TGCGCCAGGATCCTCACCGGGCGGGACAATGAGCAGTTCTTC

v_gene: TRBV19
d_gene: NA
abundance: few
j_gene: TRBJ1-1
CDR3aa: CASSIVGGHTEAFF
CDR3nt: TGTGCCAGTAGTATAGTTGGCGGCCACACTGAAGCTTTCTTT

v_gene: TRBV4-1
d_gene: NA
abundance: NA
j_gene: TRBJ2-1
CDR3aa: CASRLERSSYNEQFF
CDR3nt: TGCGCCAGCAGACTAGAGCGGAGCTCCTACAATGAGCAGTTCTTC

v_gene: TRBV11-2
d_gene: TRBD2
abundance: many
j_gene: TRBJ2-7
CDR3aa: CASSFGGGVFYEQYF
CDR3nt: TGTGCCAGCAGCTTCGGGGGAGGGGTTTTCTACGAGCAGTACTTC

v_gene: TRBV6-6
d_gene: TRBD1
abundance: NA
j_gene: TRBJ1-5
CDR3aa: CASGMTGGNQPQHF
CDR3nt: TGTGCCAGCGGGATGACAGGGGGAAATCAGCCCCAGCATTTT

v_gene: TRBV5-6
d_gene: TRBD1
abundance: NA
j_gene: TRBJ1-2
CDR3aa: CASSLVTGALTDYGYTF
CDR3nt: TGTGCCAGCAGCTTGGTCACAGGGGCGCTGACTGACTATGGCTACACCTTC